This TCR beta chain is drawn from a study of blood T cell repertoires in COVID-19. About the research overall: The study drew acute and convalescent COVID-19 samples from the United States, Italy and Spain. PBMCs, B-cell-depleted T cells, or T cells provided the cDNA or gDNA that made up the material.

Patients in Seattle were enrolled during active infection, then followed longitudinally. V trimming: 8 bases; J trimming: 2 bases; junction bases outside the gene matches: 4. The CDR3 contains 13 residues. Germline V gene lookup returns CDR1 MNHEY and CDR2 SVGAGI. Clones were sequenced by immunoSEQ multiplex PCR, and TCRdb holds only the in-frame ones, with some missing. The sample holds roughly 78,000 clones, more than 70% seen once. Sample: peripheral blood. The clonotype was recovered from a man aged 50 or older with COVID-19, enrolled during active disease. The V and J genes are TRBV6-5 and TRBJ2-3, with TRBD2 matching over 7 bases. The CDR3 DNA reads as TGTGCCAGCGGGAGGGCAAACACAGATACGCAGTATTTT. It yields the protein CASGRANTDTQYF.